This T cell receptor beta chain was recorded in a study of T cells in Graves' hyperthyroidism and ophthalmopathy. TCR beta CDR3 region amplification was performed from RNA transcripts. The primer set for the first-round RT-PCR of the TCR CDR3 was HTBI. TCRdb called the multiplex PCR reads again in MiXCR, with one record for every CDR3 protein. The data show more than 500,000 distinct CDR3 sequences, with under 60% seen just once and 15% to 20% held by the top ten. Patients showing uncontrolled infection, other autoimmune disease, pregnancy or lactation were ineligible. This clonotype was seen a few times. CDR1 and CDR2 (germline): SQVTM, ANQGSEA. This CDR3 spans 10 amino acids. Trimming stripped 3 bases from V and 11 bases from J, with 10 bases between.

This sequence joins TRBV29-1 and TRBJ1-2; a weak D match, TRBD1 (5 bases). This sequence originates from an adult woman with Graves' disease, either hyperthyroidism or ophthalmopathy (not recorded which). Specimen: peripheral blood or thyroid tissue (not recorded which). CDR3 protein: CSVDPRQYTF. CDR3 DNA sequence: TGCAGCGTTGACCCCCGACAGTACACCTTC.